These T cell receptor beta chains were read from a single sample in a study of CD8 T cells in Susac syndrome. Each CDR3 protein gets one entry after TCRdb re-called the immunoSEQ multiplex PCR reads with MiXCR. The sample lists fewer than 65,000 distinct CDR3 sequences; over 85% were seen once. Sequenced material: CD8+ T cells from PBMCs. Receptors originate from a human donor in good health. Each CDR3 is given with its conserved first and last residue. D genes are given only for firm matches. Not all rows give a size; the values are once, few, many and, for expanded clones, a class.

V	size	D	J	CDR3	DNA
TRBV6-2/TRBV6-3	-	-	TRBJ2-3	CASSYSKGESTDTQYF	TGTGCCAGCAGTTACTCCAAGGGGGAAAGCACAGATACGCAGTATTTT
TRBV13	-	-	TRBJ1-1	CASSKQGNTEAFF	TGTGCCAGCAGCAAACAGGGCAACACTGAAGCTTTCTTT
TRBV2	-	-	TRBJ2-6	CASRGPFPGTSGANVLTF	TGTGCCAGCAGAGGACCGTTCCCCGGGACCTCTGGGGCCAACGTCCTGACTTTC
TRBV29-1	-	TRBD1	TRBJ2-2	CSVPGQGVTGELFF	TGCAGCGTACCGGGACAGGGAGTAACCGGGGAGCTGTTTTTT
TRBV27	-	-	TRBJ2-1	CASSQGPSSYNEQFF	TGTGCCAGCAGCCAAGGCCCAAGCTCCTACAATGAGCAGTTCTTC
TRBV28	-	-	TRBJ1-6	CASSLAGPSDNSPLHF	TGTGCCAGCAGTTTAGCAGGGCCGTCGGATAATTCACCCCTCCACTTT
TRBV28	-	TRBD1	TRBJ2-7	CASSLSFRTGAHEQYF	TGTGCCAGCAGTTTATCTTTCCGGACAGGGGCGCACGAGCAGTACTTC
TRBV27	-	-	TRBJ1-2	CASSLSSGHSGGFNYGYTF	TGTGCCAGCAGTTTATCGTCCGGTCACAGTGGGGGGTTTAACTATGGCTACACCTTC
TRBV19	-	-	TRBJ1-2	CASRTGNYGYTF	TGTGCCAGTAGGACCGGTAACTATGGCTACACCTTC
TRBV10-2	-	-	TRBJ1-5	CASSESDRGSNQPQHF	TGCGCCAGCAGTGAGTCTGACAGAGGTAGCAATCAGCCCCAGCATTTT
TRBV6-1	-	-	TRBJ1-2	CASSKNRELNYGYTF	TGTGCCAGCAGCAAAAACAGGGAACTAAACTATGGCTACACCTTC
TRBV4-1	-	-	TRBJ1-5	CASSQVVAPGQPQHF	TGCGCCAGCAGCCAAGTTGTTGCCCCTGGTCAGCCCCAGCATTTT
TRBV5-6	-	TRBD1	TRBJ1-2	CASSLYHDRESNYGYTF	TGTGCCAGCAGCTTGTACCATGACAGGGAGTCAAACTATGGCTACACCTTC
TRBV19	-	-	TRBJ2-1	CASSSAGNYNEQFF	TGTGCCAGTAGTAGCGCCGGGAACTACAATGAGCAGTTCTTC
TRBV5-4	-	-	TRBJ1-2	CASSLGQGVRHGYTF	TGTGCCAGCAGCTTGGGGCAGGGAGTTCGTCATGGCTACACCTTC
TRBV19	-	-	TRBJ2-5	CASSIDRGWETQYF	TGTGCCAGTAGTATCGACAGAGGGTGGGAGACCCAGTACTTC
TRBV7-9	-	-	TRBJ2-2	CAGELGTGELFF	TGTGCCGGGGAGTTGGGCACCGGGGAGCTGTTTTTT
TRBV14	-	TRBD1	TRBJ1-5	CASSHWTGQPQHF	TGTGCCAGCAGCCATTGGACAGGCCAGCCCCAGCATTTT
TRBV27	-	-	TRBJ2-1	CASSLLSTYNEQFF	TGTGCCAGCAGTTTATTGTCCACCTACAATGAGCAGTTCTTC
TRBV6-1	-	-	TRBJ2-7	CASSELGGADEQYF	TGTGCCAGCAGTGAGCTGGGGGGCGCGGACGAGCAGTACTTC
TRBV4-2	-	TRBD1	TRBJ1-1	CASSQDGTADEAFF	TGTGCCAGCAGCCAAGACGGGACAGCCGATGAAGCTTTCTTT
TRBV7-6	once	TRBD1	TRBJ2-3	CASSLVPPDRDRATDTQYF	TGTGCCAGCAGCTTAGTACCCCCGGACCGGGACAGAGCCACAGATACGCAGTATTTT
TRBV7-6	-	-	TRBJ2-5	CASSSNRAGKETQYF	TGTGCCAGCAGCTCCAATCGGGCGGGGAAAGAGACCCAGTACTTC
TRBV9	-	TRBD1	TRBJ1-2	CASSTGQGDGYTF	TGTGCCAGCAGCACGGGACAGGGTGACGGCTACACCTTC
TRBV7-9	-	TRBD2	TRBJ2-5	CASSRRTSGGEETQYF	TGTGCCAGCAGCCGACGGACTAGCGGGGGGGAAGAGACCCAGTACTTC
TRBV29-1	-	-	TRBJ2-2	CSVPSANTGELFF	TGCAGCGTTCCCTCGGCGAACACCGGGGAGCTGTTTTTT
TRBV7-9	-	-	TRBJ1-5	CASSLGGANQPQHF	TGTGCCAGCAGCTTAGGGGGGGCGAACCAGCCCCAGCATTTT
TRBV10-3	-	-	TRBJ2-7	CAISFQAYEQYF	TGTGCCATCAGTTTTCAAGCCTACGAGCAGTACTTC
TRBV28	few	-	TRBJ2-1	CASQTRTERSYNEQFF	TGTGCCAGCCAAACCCGGACAGAACGCTCCTACAATGAGCAGTTCTTC
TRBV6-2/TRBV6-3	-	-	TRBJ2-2	CASSYRDTGELFF	TGTGCCAGCAGTTACAGGGACACCGGGGAGCTGTTTTTT
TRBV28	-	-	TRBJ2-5	CASSRRRGFETQYF	TGTGCCAGCAGCCGACGGCGCGGGTTTGAGACCCAGTACTTC
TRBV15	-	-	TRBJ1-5	CATSRVLNQPQHF	TGTGCCACCAGCAGAGTTTTGAATCAGCCCCAGCATTTT
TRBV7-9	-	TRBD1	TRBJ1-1	CASSLASTGAEAFF	TGTGCCAGCAGCTTAGCATCCACAGGGGCTGAAGCTTTCTTT
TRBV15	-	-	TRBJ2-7	CATSTRGDPSYEQYF	TGTGCCACCAGCACGAGAGGGGACCCTTCCTACGAGCAGTACTTC
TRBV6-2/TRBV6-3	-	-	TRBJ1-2	CASSDPGDYGYTF	TGTGCCAGCAGTGACCCCGGGGACTATGGCTACACCTTC
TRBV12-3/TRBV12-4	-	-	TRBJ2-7	CASSLRRGFSYEQYF	TGTGCCAGCAGTTTAAGGAGAGGATTCTCCTACGAGCAGTACTTC
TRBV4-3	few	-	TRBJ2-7	CASSQELGGGGEQYF	TGCGCCAGCAGCCAAGAATTGGGGGGAGGGGGCGAGCAGTACTTC
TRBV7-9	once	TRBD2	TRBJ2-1	CASSFPGLAGDNEQFF	TGTGCCAGCAGCTTCCCGGGACTAGCGGGGGACAATGAGCAGTTCTTC
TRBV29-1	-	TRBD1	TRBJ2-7	CSAEGQTYEQYF	TGCAGCGCTGAGGGACAGACCTACGAGCAGTACTTC
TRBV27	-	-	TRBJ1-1	CASRGQLNTEAFF	TGTGCCAGCAGGGGACAACTGAACACTGAAGCTTTCTTT
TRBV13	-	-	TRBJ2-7	CASSPDGYEQYF	TGTGCCAGCAGCCCTGACGGCTACGAGCAGTACTTC
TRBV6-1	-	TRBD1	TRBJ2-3	CASRRLPGQGAKDTQYF	TGTGCCAGCAGGCGACTACCGGGACAGGGGGCAAAAGATACGCAGTATTTT
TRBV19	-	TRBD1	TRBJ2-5	CASSIDRTGQETQYF	TGTGCCAGTAGTATAGATCGGACAGGCCAAGAGACCCAGTACTTC
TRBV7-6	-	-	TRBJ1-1	CASSSLGGHTEAFF	TGTGCCAGCAGCTCCCTTGGCGGGCACACTGAAGCTTTCTTT
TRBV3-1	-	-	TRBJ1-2	CASSQGIKGRYYGYTF	TGTGCCAGCAGCCAAGGTATTAAAGGCAGGTACTATGGCTACACCTTC
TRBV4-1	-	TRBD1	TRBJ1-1	CASKRTGGPEAFF	TGCGCCAGCAAACGGACAGGGGGCCCTGAAGCTTTCTTT
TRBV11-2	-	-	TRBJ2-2	CASSFWFQANTGELFF	TGTGCCAGCAGCTTCTGGTTCCAGGCGAACACCGGGGAGCTGTTTTTT
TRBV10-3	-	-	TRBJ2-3	CAISESGFGGSTDTQYF	TGTGCCATCAGTGAGTCGGGTTTCGGGGGTAGCACAGATACGCAGTATTTT
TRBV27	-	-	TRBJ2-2	CASRKGGLGFGELFF	TGTGCCAGCCGAAAAGGGGGGCTTGGGTTCGGGGAGCTGTTTTTT
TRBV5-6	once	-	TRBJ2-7	CASSPDRGYEQYF	TGTGCCAGCAGCCCGGACAGAGGCTACGAGCAGTACTTC
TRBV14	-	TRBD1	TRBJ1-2	CASSQDRGGQGDPNYGYTF	TGTGCCAGCAGCCAAGATCGAGGTGGCCAGGGGGACCCTAACTATGGCTACACCTTC
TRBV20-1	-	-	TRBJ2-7	CSAHDRDSGPRDEQYF	TGCAGTGCCCATGACAGGGACAGCGGGCCAAGGGACGAGCAGTACTTC
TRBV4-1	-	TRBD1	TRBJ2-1	CASSPFGVRGWWNEQFF	TGCGCCAGCAGCCCTTTCGGGGTCAGGGGGTGGTGGAATGAGCAGTTCTTC
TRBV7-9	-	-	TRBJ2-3	CASLGGKENTQYF	TGTGCCAGCTTAGGAGGGAAAGAAAATACGCAGTATTTT
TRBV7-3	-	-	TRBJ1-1	CASSVEVNTEAFF	TGTGCCAGCAGCGTGGAGGTGAACACTGAAGCTTTCTTT
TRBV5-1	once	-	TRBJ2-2	CASSLDTGQTNTGELFF	TGCGCCAGCAGCTTGGATACAGGTCAGACGAACACCGGGGAGCTGTTTTTT
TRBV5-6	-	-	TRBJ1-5	CASSLFPGGQPQHF	TGTGCCAGCAGCTTGTTTCCAGGTGGTCAGCCCCAGCATTTT
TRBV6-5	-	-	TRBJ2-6	CASSYSIGGTLKRGANVLTF	TGTGCCAGCAGTTACTCGATAGGCGGGACGCTTAAACGTGGGGCCAACGTCCTGACTTTC
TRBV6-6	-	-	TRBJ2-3	CASGRQSGTDTQYF	TGTGCCAGCGGTAGACAGTCGGGCACAGATACGCAGTATTTT